What follows are 15 T cell receptor beta chains derived from one specimen sequenced in a study of Tregs in tolerant kidney transplant recipients. Some clones are missing from TCRdb's copy, which holds only in-frame ones; the method was immunoSEQ multiplex PCR. Of fewer than 95,000 clones detected, 90% to 95% appear once; the ten largest clones hold approximately 1.5%. Mixed chimerism was transient after nonmyeloablative marrow transplants from related graft donors. Material: CD4+ T cells from blood (PBMCs), obtained 12 months after the transplant. The receptor set was obtained from a human patient who received a combined kidney and bone marrow transplant. Some T cells may be transferred from the graft donor.

V is TRBV5-6 and J is TRBJ2-7, with D tentatively TRBD1 (6 bases). The CDR3 loop spans 15 amino acids. V was shortened by 4 bases and J by 1 base, with 15 bases between the two germline ends. Looked up from germline, CDR1 is SGHDT and CDR2 is YYEEEE. The CDR3 here is CASSRDNTASYEQYF. CDR3 coding DNA: TGTGCCAGCAGCAGGGACAACACCGCTTCCTACGAGCAGTACTTC.

This clone appeared a single time. CDR3 in DNA: TGTGCCAGCAGCTTAGTGTTAGGGGTGAGCACTGAAGCTTTCTTT. This codes for CASSLVLGVSTEAFF. This chain uses TRBV7-2 with TRBJ1-1; D perhaps matches TRBD1 (5 bases). Per the germline V gene, CDR1 is SGHTA and CDR2 is FQGNSA. The germline V and J ends were trimmed by 1 base and 4 bases, with 13 bases remaining between them. This CDR3 comprises 15 residues.

The chain has TRBV5-5 and TRBJ2-7, with 7 bases aligning to TRBD1. The CDR3 extends over 14 amino acids. The trim removed 4 bases at V and 2 bases at J, leaving 6 bases unmatched. In germline, CDR1 is SGHKS, CDR2 YYEKEE (reference sequence). The CDR3: CASSRPGQTYEQYF. The DNA for the CDR3 is TGTGCCAGCAGCAGGCCGGGACAGACCTACGAGCAGTACTTC. Based on the CDR3 plus reference TRBV5-5 and TRBJ2-7, the full variable domain is DAGVTQSPTHLIKTRGQQVTLRCSPISGHKSVSWYQQVLGQGPQFIFQYYEKEERGRGNFPDRFSARQFPNYSSELNVNALLLGDSALYLCASSRPGQTYEQYFGPGTRLTVT.

The chain carries TRBV6-6 and TRBJ2-7; D possibly corresponds to TRBD2 (6 bases). Germline V gene data show CDR1 as MNHNY and CDR2 as SVGAGI (reference sequence). The CDR3 consists of 13 residues. V lost 4 bases to trimming and J lost 7 bases, with 14 bases between them. The CDR3 DNA follows: TGTGCCAGCAGTTCCTCGGGAGTACGGGAGCAGTACTTC. It translates to CASSSSGVREQYF.

The chain is built from TRBV29-1 and TRBJ2-7; 9 bases match TRBD1. Per germline, CDR1 SQVTM and CDR2 ANQGSEA. The V and J ends lost 6 bases and 3 bases, in that order; junction bases with no gene match: 3. The CDR3 runs to 12 residues. The CDR3 loop is CSVGGQGYEQYF. CDR3 nucleotide sequence: TGCAGCGTGGGGGGACAGGGCTACGAGCAGTACTTC.

The chain has TRBV4-1 and TRBJ2-5; 7 bases fit TRBD2. The CDR3 length is 14 residues. V shed 1 base, J shed 3 bases, and the junction held 2 bases outside the gene matches. Germline V gives CDR1 MGHRA, CDR2 YSYEKL. The CDR3 loop reads CASSQVGGEETQYF. The CDR3 nucleotides are TGCGCCAGCAGCCAAGTGGGGGGGGAAGAGACCCAGTACTTC.

The chain couples TRBV5-1 to TRBJ2-7; the D gene is possibly TRBD2 (5 bases). CDR1 is SGHRS, CDR2 YFSETQ, per germline. V was clipped by 0 bases and J by 1 base, with 8 bases between them. The CDR3 has 14 amino acids. The CDR3 loop is CASSLAGSSYEQYF. As DNA, the CDR3 is TGCGCCAGCAGCTTGGCGGGGTCGTCCTACGAGCAGTACTTC. Using reference TRBV5-1 and TRBJ2-7 for the parts outside the CDR3, the full variable domain is KAGVTQTPRYLIKTRGQQVTLSCSPISGHRSVSWYQQTPGQGLQFLFEYFSETQRNKGNFPGRFSGRQFSNSRSEMNVSTLELGDSALYLCASSLAGSSYEQYFGPGTRLTVT.

This clone was seen only a few times. This same CDR3 is encoded by further DNA sequences in the sample. CDR3 loop: CASRQTGIYNSPLHF. The CDR3 region has the DNA TGTGCCAGTAGGCAGACAGGGATCTATAATTCACCCCTCCACTTT. This sequence joins TRBV19 and TRBJ1-6; 7 nucleotides match TRBD1. Trimming at V came to 6 bases and at J to 3 bases, leaving 5 bases not matched to a gene. This CDR3 region has 15 residues. Germline CDR1 and CDR2: LNHDA and SQIVND (reference sequence). Using reference TRBV19 and TRBJ1-6 for the parts outside the CDR3, the full variable domain is DGGITQSPKYLFRKEGQNVTLSCEQNLNHDAMYWYRQDPGQGLRLIYYSQIVNDFQKGDIAEGYSVSREKKESFPLTVTSAQKNPTAFYLCASRQTGIYNSPLHFGNGTRLTVT.

This chain links TRBV6-1 with TRBJ1-2; D not certain. CDR1 and CDR2 from the germline V gene are MNHNS and SASEGT. Trimming cost V 3 bases and J 5 bases, with 13 bases left between them. The CDR3 runs to 14 residues. Here the CDR3 DNA reads TGTGCCAGCAGTGACTTCCCGGGAACGTATGGCTACACCTTC. Amino acid sequence: CASSDFPGTYGYTF.

V gene TRBV19 combines with J gene TRBJ2-5; D might be TRBD1 (5 bases). The V gene lost 4 bases and the J gene lost 2 bases, with 11 bases spanning the gap. Germline V gives CDR1 LNHDA, CDR2 SQIVND (reference sequence). CDR3 size: 14 residues. CDR3 loop: CASSSPRQQETQYF. CDR3 nucleotides: TGTGCCAGTAGTAGTCCCCGACAGCAAGAGACCCAGTACTTC.

Remarks on this clone: An end of the junction differs from the germline gene, which may be a read error. CDR3 nucleotide sequence: TGCGCCAGCAGCTTGAATAGCGGGGGGCTCTTGGACTCCCCATATATCTTC. Translation gives CASSLNSGGLLDSPYIF. This chain links TRBV5-1 with TRBJ2-1, with 10 bases lining up with TRBD2. Germline V lookup: CDR1 SGHRS, CDR2 YFSETQ. The CDR3 runs to 17 residues.

V usage is TRBV5-1 and J usage is TRBJ2-2, with D hard to call. Germline CDR1 reads SGHRS; CDR2 reads YFSETQ. This CDR3 region has 13 residues. Trimming left V 2 bases short and J 5 bases short, with 7 bases between. Here the CDR3 reads CASSLTQTGELFF. CDR3 nucleotides: TGCGCCAGCAGCTTAACCCAGACCGGGGAGCTGTTTTTT. Drawing the rest from reference TRBV5-1 and TRBJ2-2, the complete variable domain is KAGVTQTPRYLIKTRGQQVTLSCSPISGHRSVSWYQQTPGQGLQFLFEYFSETQRNKGNFPGRFSGRQFSNSRSEMNVSTLELGDSALYLCASSLTQTGELFFGEGSRLTVL.

This chain connects TRBV6-1 to TRBJ2-5; the D gene is possibly TRBD1 (5 bases). The V end was cut by 2 bases, the J end by 1 base, with 14 bases between. Germline V gene sequence: CDR1 MNHNS, CDR2 SASEGT. CDR3 length: 16 residues. This CDR3 reads CASSERGWGGQETQYF. CDR3 DNA sequence: TGTGCCAGCAGTGAAAGGGGCTGGGGCGGCCAAGAGACCCAGTACTTC.

Of note for this clone: Other DNA sequences in the same sample also yield this CDR3. The chain employs TRBV7-9 and TRBJ1-2; D is possibly TRBD1 (6 bases). The CDR3 is 14 amino acids. The ends were cut back, 1 base at V and 2 bases at J, with 8 bases in the middle. CDR1 is SEHNR, CDR2 FQNEAQ, per germline (reference sequence). CDR3 protein: CASSLDRGNYGYTF. The CDR3 coding sequence is TGTGCCAGCAGCTTAGATAGGGGGAACTATGGCTACACCTTC.

J is TRBJ2-1 and V is TRBV29-1; maybe TRBD2 (6 bases). With 7 bases removed from V and 0 bases from J, the gap between germline ends came to 16 bases. The CDR3 consists of 15 residues. CDR1 and CDR2 (germline): SQVTM, ANQGSEA. DNA for the CDR3: TGCAGCGCCTTTACTAGCAGCCGCTCCTACAATGAGCAGTTCTTC. It encodes CSAFTSSRSYNEQFF.